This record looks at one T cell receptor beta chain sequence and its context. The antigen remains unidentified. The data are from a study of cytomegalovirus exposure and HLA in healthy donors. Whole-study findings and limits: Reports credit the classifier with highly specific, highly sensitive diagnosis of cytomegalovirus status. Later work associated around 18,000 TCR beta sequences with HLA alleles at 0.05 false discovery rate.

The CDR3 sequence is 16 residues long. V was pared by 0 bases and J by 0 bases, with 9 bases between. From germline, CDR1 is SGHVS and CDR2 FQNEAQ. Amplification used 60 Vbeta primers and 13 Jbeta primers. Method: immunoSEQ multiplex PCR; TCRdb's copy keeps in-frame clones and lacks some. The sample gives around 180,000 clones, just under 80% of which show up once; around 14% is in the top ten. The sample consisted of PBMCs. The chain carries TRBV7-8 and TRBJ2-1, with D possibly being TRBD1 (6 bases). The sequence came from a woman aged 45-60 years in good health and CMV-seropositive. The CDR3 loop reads CASSLAGAYSYNEQFF. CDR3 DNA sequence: TGTGCCAGCAGCTTAGCGGGGGCCTACTCCTACAATGAGCAGTTCTTC.